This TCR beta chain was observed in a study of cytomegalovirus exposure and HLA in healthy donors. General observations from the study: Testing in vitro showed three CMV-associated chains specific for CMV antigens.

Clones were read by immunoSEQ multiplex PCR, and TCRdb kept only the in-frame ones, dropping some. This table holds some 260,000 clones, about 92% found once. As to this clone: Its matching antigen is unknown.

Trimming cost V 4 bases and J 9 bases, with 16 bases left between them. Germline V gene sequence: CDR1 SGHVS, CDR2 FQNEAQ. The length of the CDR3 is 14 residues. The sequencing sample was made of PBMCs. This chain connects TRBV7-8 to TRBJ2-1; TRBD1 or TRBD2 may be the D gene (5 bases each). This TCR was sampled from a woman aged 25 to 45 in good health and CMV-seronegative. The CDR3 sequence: CASSSRGRTSEQFF. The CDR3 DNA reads TGTGCCAGCAGCTCCCGGGGCAGGACGAGTGAGCAGTTCTTC.